This T cell receptor (beta chain) was identified during a study of blood T cells in healthy people across ages. Losses at the gene ends were 5 bases for V and 1 base for J; bases not matched to a gene: 9. This CDR3 is built from 17 residues. The second PCR ran roughly 6 to 11 cycles with a sample-barcoded 5' primer and J-beta primers. TCRdb itself ran the 5' RACE reads through MiXCR, one entry per CDR3 protein. Of around 1,000,000 distinct CDR3 sequences listed, almost 25% are singletons. These same records also appear under a second study, on T cells of mothers and their children. As reported in that work: Thymic selection shapes TCR recombination output similarly in related and unrelated pairs.

The V gene is TRBV12-3 or TRBV12-4, the J gene TRBJ1-5, with 9 bases that match TRBD1. The sequence derives from a girl aged 2 to 10 in good health. The sample taken for sequencing was blood. Here the CDR3 reads CASSAYRGRGSNQPQHF. CDR3 bases: TGTGCCAGCAGTGCCTACAGGGGGCGCGGAAGCAATCAGCCCCAGCATTTT.